Below, 10 T cell receptor beta chains from the same sample are listed, as sequenced in a study of cytomegalovirus exposure and HLA in healthy donors. It was with 60 Vbeta and 13 Jbeta primers that the PCR ran. The protocol was immunoSEQ multiplex PCR, while the TCRdb copy is restricted to in-frame clones and leaves out a portion. The repertoire holds roughly 120,000 clones, with under 80% as singletons. Sequenced: PBMCs. The receptors were sampled from a woman aged 55 to 70 in good health and CMV-seropositive.

The rearrangement uses TRBV6-1 and TRBJ1-6; D gene unclear. V shed 3 bases and J shed 10 bases, with 10 bases lying between them. CDR1 MNHNS and CDR2 SASEGT come from the germline V gene. The CDR3 totals 13 residues. The CDR3 loop is CASSDVGGSPLHF. As DNA, the CDR3 is TGTGCCAGCAGTGATGTGGGAGGATCACCCCTCCACTTT.

The chain is built from TRBV5-6 and TRBJ2-5; D uncertain. CDR1 SGHDT and CDR2 YYEEEE come from the germline V gene. The CDR3 consists of 12 residues. V was trimmed by 1 base and J by 4 bases, leaving 5 bases between them. The CDR3 is CASSLYRETQYF. In nucleotides, the CDR3 is TGTGCCAGCAGCTTGTATCGAGAGACCCAGTACTTC.

This chain uses TRBV2 with TRBJ1-5; the match to TRBD1 covers 7 bases. Germline V gene data show CDR1 as SNHLY and CDR2 as FYNNEI. This CDR3 region has 17 residues. The V and J ends lost 6 bases and 4 bases, in that order; junction bases with no gene match: 15. The chain's CDR3 is CASRATGALRMNQPQHF. The CDR3 nucleotides are TGTGCCAGCAGGGCAACAGGGGCTCTGAGGATGAATCAGCCCCAGCATTTT.

The chain couples TRBV7-2 to TRBJ2-5; perhaps TRBD2 as D (5 bases). V gave up 2 bases and J gave up 4 bases, with 14 bases separating them. The CDR3 loop spans 15 amino acids. Germline V lookup: CDR1 SGHTA, CDR2 FQGNSA. CDR3 sequence (DNA): TGTGCCAGCAGCTTATGGTTGAGGGAAGGAGAGACCCAGTACTTC. The encoded protein is CASSLWLREGETQYF. The full variable domain, completed using reference TRBV7-2 and TRBJ2-5, is GAGVSQSPSNKVTEKGKDVELRCDPISGHTALYWYRQSLGQGLEFLIYFQGNSAPDKSGLPSDRFSAERTGGSVSTLTIQRTQQEDSAVYLCASSLWLREGETQYFGPGTRLLVL.

This clone occurred a few times. The chain has TRBV19 and TRBJ1-1, with TRBD1 identical over 7 bases. After removal of 5 bases from V and 10 bases from J, the junction contained 10 bases not matched to a gene. The CDR3 is made up of 13 amino acids. Germline CDR1 LNHDA, CDR2 SQIVND (reference sequence). Here the CDR3 DNA reads TGTGCCAGTAGTTTCTCTCCGGGACAGAGAGCTTTCTTT. Its translation: CASSFSPGQRAFF.

A few counts support this clone. This chain connects TRBV5-6 to TRBJ2-1, with D perhaps matching TRBD2 (7 bases). There are 13 residues in the CDR3. CDR1 is SGHDT, CDR2 YYEEEE, per germline. Between the trimmed V and J ends, which lost 6 bases and 10 bases, there was a span of 17 bases. The CDR3 DNA reads TGTGCCAGCAACATTGTATCGGGGGGCGAGCAGTTCTTC. Translation gives CASNIVSGGEQFF.

The chain combines TRBV7-2 with TRBJ2-7, with 9 bases aligning to TRBD1. V lost 5 bases to trimming and J lost 7 bases; unmatched junction nucleotides: 12. The CDR3 has 15 amino acids. CDR1 is SGHTA and CDR2 is FQGNSA in the germline V gene. This CDR3 is CASSADLQGAREQYF. Written as DNA, the CDR3 is TGTGCCAGCAGCGCCGACTTACAGGGGGCTAGGGAGCAGTACTTC.

V gene TRBV7-2 combines with J gene TRBJ2-5; D might be TRBD2 (6 bases). Trimming cost V 1 base and J 1 base, with 13 bases left between them. The CDR3 totals 16 residues. Germline assignment: CDR1 SGHTA and CDR2 FQGNSA. CDR3 sequence (DNA): TGTGCCAGCAGCTTAGTCTCCGGGAGATTCCAAGAGACCCAGTACTTC. It codes for CASSLVSGRFQETQYF.

The chain joins TRBV15 to TRBJ1-5, with TRBD1 as a possible D gene (6 bases). The germline gives CDR1 LNHNV, CDR2 YYDKDF (reference sequence). This CDR3 is built from 15 residues. The V and J ends lost 4 bases and 10 bases respectively, with 20 bases between them. CDR3 coding DNA: TGTGCCACCAGCAAGGAACGACAGGCCTTAAGTCCCCAGCATTTT. Encoded protein: CATSKERQALSPQHF.

This chain links TRBV30 with TRBJ2-7; TRBD1 aligns across 7 bases. This CDR3 contains 13 residues. J was trimmed by 7 bases and V by 3 bases; bases with no gene match: 9. CDR1 is GTSNPN and CDR2 is SVGIG in the germline V gene (reference sequence). DNA of the CDR3: TGTGCCTGGAGACGGGTAGGGGGCTTGGAGCAGTACTTC. Its translation is CAWRRVGGLEQYF. Variable domain in full (rest from reference TRBV30 and TRBJ2-7): SQTIHQWPATLVQPVGSPLSLECTVEGTSNPNLYWYRQAAGRGLQLLFYSVGIGQISSEVPQNLSASRPQDRQFILSSKKLLLSDSGFYLCAWRRVGGLEQYFGPGTRLTVT.